What follows is one T cell receptor beta chain and its context. This entry belongs to a study of blood T cell repertoires in COVID-19. Looking at the study overall: From the United States, Italy and Spain came samples of acute and convalescent COVID-19. Nucleic acid was either cDNA or gDNA, and it came from T cells, B-cell-depleted T cells, or PBMCs.

Original analysis: Quantification of nucleated cells was approximated via reference gene primer amplification. Assay: immunoSEQ multiplex PCR; the TCRdb copy retains only in-frame clones and omits some. V and J calls plus clone size are reproduced from that table; the DNA served to infer D and trimming. The data contain around 250,000 clones, about 90% of them singletons. Sequenced sample: peripheral blood. The clonotype comes from a man aged 55 to 70 with acute or convalescent COVID-19.

The CDR3 coding sequence is TGTGCCAGTAGTATAGTCAGGCAGCCCCAGCATTTT. Translation gives CASSIVRQPQHF. The chain carries TRBV19 and TRBJ1-5, with D hard to call. Trimming stripped 1 base from V and 7 bases from J, with 5 bases between. Germline V lookup: CDR1 LNHDA, CDR2 SQIVND (reference sequence). The CDR3 has 12 amino acids. Full variable domain (remainder filled in from reference TRBV19 and TRBJ1-5): DGGITQSPKYLFRKEGQNVTLSCEQNLNHDAMYWYRQDPGQGLRLIYYSQIVNDFQKGDIAEGYSVSREKKESFPLTVTSAQKNPTAFYLCASSIVRQPQHFGDGTRLSIL.